This T cell receptor (beta chain) was obtained from a study of shared clonotypes between healthy human individuals (dated by TCRdb to about 2020). A note on the overall study: Three men and a couple of women, aged 18 to 49 years, made up the cohort. For each donor, CD4 naive and CD4 memory were each given three plates, CD8 naive was given two plates, and CD8 memory was given one plate. The study deeply sequenced blood TCR repertoires of about 5 healthy adults to estimate repertoire size and the extent of clonotype sharing between individuals. Libraries were prepared and TCR repertoires were sequenced by different laboratories using diverse techniques, in order to increase sequencing depth and limit assay-specific biases. Between about 0.8 and 9 billion PBMCs per donor were obtained by leukapheresis. The research as a whole found: Pairwise subsampling led to the expectation that sequencing depth would affect the degree of clonotype sharing among donors. The small number of donors limited the genetic and exposure-history diversity represented. Sharing across four donors was observed for approximately 5% of naive CD4, 3.5% of naive CD8, 2% to 2.5% of memory CD4, and less than 0.45% of memory CD8 clonotypes. Naive subsets generally had larger estimated clonotype richness than memory subsets. Sampling was restricted to blood, and TCR repertoires in tissue are likely to differ from TCR repertoires in blood. Even with the large sequencing depth, rarefaction of the sorted-subset datasets indicated that sequencing was incomplete. Compared with non-shared clonotypes, clonotypes shared by all four sorted-subset donors had higher generation probabilities.

The trim is 0 bases for V and 8 bases for J, with a gap of 7 bases between the germline ends. From the germline V gene, CDR1 is SGHDN and CDR2 is FVKESK. The CDR3 goes from the cysteine to the phenylalanine over 13 residues. Of the read, only the CDR3 DNA is kept; its 39 bases are in frame from base 1. Remarks on this clone: No antigen is known for it. Base-call qualities are not available, and no considerably larger clone is one nucleotide away.

Healthy HIV-negative adults with no recently reported acute infections or vaccinations were included as donors. Every donor was a Caucasian adult residing in Nashville, Tennessee, USA. Magnetic negative selection was used to enrich CD4+ T cells, after which naive cells were positively selected on CD45RA and the negative fraction became the memory subset. After blood collection by leukapheresis, PBMCs were isolated using Ficoll-Histopaque density gradient centrifugation and then cryopreserved in the vapor phase of liquid nitrogen. Analytical flow cytometry was used to check the purity and quantity of each magnetically sorted T cell population. Each sorted fraction had its genomic DNA isolated and then quantified by UV absorbance on a Nanodrop 2000c. Using the deep immunoSEQ assay, TCR CDR3 regions were amplified from genomic DNA by multiplex PCR. For each cell subset, the extracted genomic DNA was distributed evenly across all wells of several immunoSEQ 96-well plates, and each plate served as one replicate. For sorted subsets, roughly 0.2 ug genomic DNA, equal to 25,000 to 35,000 T cell genomes, was loaded into each replicate PCR. Purified libraries were measured with a Qubit 3.0 fluorometer, size-checked on a Bioanalyzer 2100, and measured again with the KAPA Library Quantification kit. Every immunoSEQ 96-well plate was sequenced on a separate single-read 150-cycle Illumina NextSeq 550 flow cell. The original pipeline was this. Because only junctional sequences without quality scores were contained in the immunoSEQ output, filtering matching that applied to full-length reads could not be performed. To assign V/J genes and CDR3, sequences were annotated against IMGT germline references using PyIR, a Python wrapper for IgBLAST v1.9. Any read was removed if the V/J assignment was weak (E-value above 1e-6), the CDR3 was missing, or the read contained stop codons, out-of-frame junctions, or ambiguous translated residues. V3J clonotypes were defined as sequences sharing an identical inferred V gene, J gene, and CDR3 amino acid sequence. The percentage overlap between two repertoires was calculated by dividing the number of shared unique clonotypes by the size of the smaller repertoire. Three approaches were used to assess repertoire richness: RTK rarefaction, the Chao1 estimator, and Recon v2.1 estimates of unobserved clonotypes. Generation probabilities for all TCRbeta clonotypes obtained by the gDNA method from four donors were computed using OLGA. Sourced from immuneACCESS, this table was stored by TCRdb with only in-frame sequences that have V and J called. A share of the clones is absent; for the studies checked, an unresolved V gene accounts for under half, and the remainder has no known explanation. The V and J calls and the clone size are those of that table, but D and trimming were determined from the DNA. Here the sample has approximately 980,000 clones; about 80% occur a single time. The leading ten clones occupy approximately 1.5% of the sample.

The rearrangement combines TRBV14 with TRBJ2-2, with the identity of the D gene unclear. The sample taken for sequencing was memory CD4+ T cells sorted from blood. What this sample's cell subset or site label stands for: CD45RA-negative fraction. The receptor's source is a man aged 18 to 30 in good health. The encoded CDR3 is CASSQDWLGELFF. The nucleotide sequence is given as TGTGCCAGCAGCCAAGATTGGTTGGGGGAGCTGTTTTTT.